These T cell receptor beta chains were read from a single sample in a study of blood T cell repertoires in COVID-19. TCRdb keeps only in-frame clones here, not all; method: immunoSEQ multiplex PCR. The sample includes hundreds of thousands of clones, 86% of them seen just once. The sample comprised peripheral blood. Receptors originate from a woman aged 25 to 39 who had recovered from COVID-19. Both conserved end residues are part of each CDR3. Each record gives: clone size, J gene, D gene, V gene, CDR3 DNA, CDR3 protein. A D gene is named only where the DNA matches it firmly. Some rows mark clone size as missing; the rest say once, few, many or name a class of expanded clone.

clone size: NA; J gene: TRBJ2-7; D gene: TRBD1; V gene: TRBV24-1; CDR3 DNA: TGTGCCACCAGTGCGACAGGGGACCCCCCCGAGCAGTACTTC; CDR3 protein: CATSATGDPPEQYF
clone size: once; J gene: TRBJ1-1; D gene: NA; V gene: TRBV6-5; CDR3 DNA: TGTGCCAGCAGCTACGGAAAACAGGTCACTGAAGCTTTCTTT; CDR3 protein: CASSYGKQVTEAFF
clone size: NA; J gene: TRBJ2-7; D gene: NA; V gene: TRBV12-5; CDR3 DNA: TGTGCTAGTGGTTTAGGGGGTCTCTCCTACGAGCAGTACTTC; CDR3 protein: CASGLGGLSYEQYF
clone size: NA; J gene: TRBJ1-1; D gene: TRBD1; V gene: TRBV3-1/TRBV3-2; CDR3 DNA: TGTGCCAGCAGCCCGACAGGGGGCGGATTTGTGAACACTGAAGCTTTCTTT; CDR3 protein: CASSPTGGGFVNTEAFF
clone size: many; J gene: TRBJ1-1; D gene: TRBD1; V gene: TRBV28; CDR3 DNA: TGTGCCAGCAGCTCTAACAGGGGGCTCTCAACTGAAGCTTTCTTT; CDR3 protein: CASSSNRGLSTEAFF
clone size: few; J gene: TRBJ1-6; D gene: TRBD1; V gene: TRBV6-5; CDR3 DNA: TGTGCCAGCAGTTACGAGACAGGGGGCCGGAATTCACCCCTCCACTTT; CDR3 protein: CASSYETGGRNSPLHF
clone size: NA; J gene: TRBJ1-1; D gene: NA; V gene: TRBV5-1; CDR3 DNA: TGCGCCAGCAGCCCCAGGGGTGGGGAAGGCGGCCGCAACACTGAAGCTTTCTTT; CDR3 protein: CASSPRGGEGGRNTEAFF
clone size: once; J gene: TRBJ1-6; D gene: TRBD1; V gene: TRBV28; CDR3 DNA: TGTGCCAGCAGTTGGACAGGGAGCTCCTATAATTCACCCCTCCACTTT; CDR3 protein: CASSWTGSSYNSPLHF
clone size: NA; J gene: TRBJ2-6; D gene: NA; V gene: TRBV18; CDR3 DNA: TGTGCCAGCTCACCAGACAACTCTGGGGCCAACGTCCTGACTTTC; CDR3 protein: CASSPDNSGANVLTF
clone size: NA; J gene: TRBJ1-2; D gene: NA; V gene: TRBV13; CDR3 DNA: TGTGCCAGCAGCTTAAGAGGTAACTCGGAGGGCTACACCTTC; CDR3 protein: CASSLRGNSEGYTF
clone size: NA; J gene: TRBJ1-6; D gene: NA; V gene: TRBV3-1/TRBV3-2; CDR3 DNA: TGTGCCAGCAGCCAAGACCCCAGGGGAGGGAATTCACCCCTCCACTTT; CDR3 protein: CASSQDPRGGNSPLHF
clone size: NA; J gene: TRBJ1-2; D gene: TRBD1; V gene: TRBV10-3; CDR3 DNA: TGTGCCATCAGTGAAACAGGGGCGTCCGCTAACTATGGCTACACCTTC; CDR3 protein: CAISETGASANYGYTF
clone size: NA; J gene: TRBJ2-1; D gene: TRBD2; V gene: TRBV7-2; CDR3 DNA: TGTGCCAGCAGCTCCCGGACTAGCGCCAGATACAATGAGCAGTTCTTC; CDR3 protein: CASSSRTSARYNEQFF
clone size: NA; J gene: TRBJ2-1; D gene: NA; V gene: TRBV3-1/TRBV3-2; CDR3 DNA: TGTGCCACCGGACTGCCAGTTTACAATGAGCAGTTCTTC; CDR3 protein: CATGLPVYNEQFF
clone size: NA; J gene: TRBJ2-7; D gene: NA; V gene: TRBV5-1; CDR3 DNA: TGCGCCAGCAGCTTGGCTGCCGGGGGCGAGCAGTACTTC; CDR3 protein: CASSLAAGGEQYF
clone size: NA; J gene: TRBJ2-5; D gene: NA; V gene: TRBV24-1; CDR3 DNA: TGTGCCACCAGTGATTCGAACAGGGATAGAGAGACCCAGTACTTC; CDR3 protein: CATSDSNRDRETQYF
clone size: NA; J gene: TRBJ1-1; D gene: NA; V gene: TRBV6-2/TRBV6-3; CDR3 DNA: TGTGCCAGCAGTTACACCGTGGAGGGCACTGAAGCTTTCTTT; CDR3 protein: CASSYTVEGTEAFF
clone size: NA; J gene: TRBJ2-1; D gene: NA; V gene: TRBV5-4; CDR3 DNA: TGTGCCAGCAGCCCGGATCGGGGCTCCTACAATGAGCAGTTCTTC; CDR3 protein: CASSPDRGSYNEQFF
clone size: NA; J gene: TRBJ1-5; D gene: TRBD1; V gene: TRBV6-7; CDR3 DNA: TGTGCCAGCAGTCCCCCCGGGACAGGGGTGGGTCAGCCCCAGCATTTT; CDR3 protein: CASSPPGTGVGQPQHF
clone size: NA; J gene: TRBJ2-7; D gene: TRBD2; V gene: TRBV27; CDR3 DNA: TGTGCCAGCAGTCCTAGCGGGGCGTCCTACGAGCAGTACTTC; CDR3 protein: CASSPSGASYEQYF
clone size: NA; J gene: TRBJ1-2; D gene: TRBD1; V gene: TRBV4-3; CDR3 DNA: TGCGCCAGCAGCCAAGGAGGGGGCGGATTACTTAACTATGGCTACACCTTC; CDR3 protein: CASSQGGGGLLNYGYTF
clone size: NA; J gene: TRBJ2-7; D gene: TRBD2; V gene: TRBV5-1; CDR3 DNA: TGCGCCAGCAGCTTGGGCCAGCTAGCGGGGGAGCAGTACTTC; CDR3 protein: CASSLGQLAGEQYF
clone size: NA; J gene: TRBJ2-3; D gene: TRBD2; V gene: TRBV19; CDR3 DNA: TGTGCCAGCTCTGGGCTAGCGGGACCCTGGGATACGCAGTATTTT; CDR3 protein: CASSGLAGPWDTQYF
clone size: once; J gene: TRBJ2-7; D gene: TRBD1; V gene: TRBV7-2; CDR3 DNA: TGTGCCAGCAGCCGGACCCAGGGGGCGCCGCACGAGCAGTACTTC; CDR3 protein: CASSRTQGAPHEQYF
clone size: once; J gene: TRBJ2-1; D gene: NA; V gene: TRBV6-5; CDR3 DNA: TGTGCCAGCAGTTCCGGGACACTCCTAAACAATGAGCAGTTCTTC; CDR3 protein: CASSSGTLLNNEQFF
clone size: NA; J gene: TRBJ2-3; D gene: TRBD1; V gene: TRBV5-4; CDR3 DNA: TGTGCCAGCAGCTCAATGACAGGGTATTACACAGATACGCAGTATTTT; CDR3 protein: CASSSMTGYYTDTQYF
clone size: NA; J gene: TRBJ1-2; D gene: NA; V gene: TRBV15; CDR3 DNA: TGTGCCACCAGCAGGGGTTTGGTAGGGGAAGGCTACACCTTC; CDR3 protein: CATSRGLVGEGYTF
clone size: NA; J gene: TRBJ1-2; D gene: NA; V gene: TRBV7-8; CDR3 DNA: TGTGCCAGCAGCCCCCGGAACTATGGCTACACCTTC; CDR3 protein: CASSPRNYGYTF
clone size: few; J gene: TRBJ2-1; D gene: TRBD2; V gene: TRBV29-1; CDR3 DNA: TGCAGCGTGAAAAGGGCTAGCGGCCCCAATGAGCAGTTCTTC; CDR3 protein: CSVKRASGPNEQFF
clone size: NA; J gene: TRBJ2-7; D gene: NA; V gene: TRBV13; CDR3 DNA: TGTGCCAGCAGCTGGCTTGGGGAGGATTCAAACTACTACGAGCAGTACTTC; CDR3 protein: CASSWLGEDSNYYEQYF
clone size: few; J gene: TRBJ2-7; D gene: TRBD1; V gene: TRBV6-2/TRBV6-3; CDR3 DNA: TGTGCCAGCAGCGGGACAGGGTCTTTTTCCGAGCAGTACTTC; CDR3 protein: CASSGTGSFSEQYF
clone size: NA; J gene: TRBJ1-2; D gene: NA; V gene: TRBV5-1; CDR3 DNA: TGCGCCAGCAGCCTCGCGCAGGGGTGGGACTATGGCTACACCTTC; CDR3 protein: CASSLAQGWDYGYTF
clone size: NA; J gene: TRBJ2-1; D gene: TRBD1; V gene: TRBV6-5; CDR3 DNA: TGTGCCAGCAGGGGGGACAGCTCGAATGAGCAGTTCTTC; CDR3 protein: CASRGDSSNEQFF
clone size: NA; J gene: TRBJ2-2; D gene: NA; V gene: TRBV25-1; CDR3 DNA: TGTGCCAGCAGTTGGGCCCTGAGGGGGACCGGGGAGCTGTTTTTT; CDR3 protein: CASSWALRGTGELFF
clone size: NA; J gene: TRBJ2-3; D gene: NA; V gene: TRBV4-1; CDR3 DNA: TGCGCCAGCAGCCAAACCGCGGCCACAGATACGCAGTATTTT; CDR3 protein: CASSQTAATDTQYF
clone size: NA; J gene: TRBJ2-7; D gene: TRBD1; V gene: TRBV28; CDR3 DNA: TGTGCCAGCAGCCCCTGGTCCTTGACAGGGTTATACGAGCAGTACTTC; CDR3 protein: CASSPWSLTGLYEQYF
clone size: NA; J gene: TRBJ1-4; D gene: NA; V gene: TRBV6-1; CDR3 DNA: TGTGCCAGCAGTGAAGCGAGAGCCGTAAAACTGTTTTTT; CDR3 protein: CASSEARAVKLFF
clone size: NA; J gene: TRBJ2-7; D gene: TRBD2; V gene: TRBV14; CDR3 DNA: TGTGCCAGCAGCCAAGTAGGGACTAGCGGGAGGGGAACGTACTTC; CDR3 protein: CASSQVGTSGRGTYF
clone size: NA; J gene: TRBJ1-6; D gene: NA; V gene: TRBV7-9; CDR3 DNA: TGTGCCAGTCGAGACAGCAATTCACCCCTCCACTTT; CDR3 protein: CASRDSNSPLHF
clone size: NA; J gene: TRBJ2-7; D gene: NA; V gene: TRBV19; CDR3 DNA: TGTGCCAGTAGTATAGTTCAGGGCGCCTACGAGCAGTACTTC; CDR3 protein: CASSIVQGAYEQYF